This T cell receptor beta chain stems from a study of identifying expanded T cells in peripheral blood. Measured with immunoSEQ multiplex PCR; TCRdb has only the in-frame clones, and not every one. Among tens of thousands of clones, around four fifths were seen once, and the ten largest hold over 15%. The CDR3 has 15 residues. The germline gives CDR1 SGHDN, CDR2 FVKESK. V was pared by 1 base and J by 5 bases, with 12 bases between. The receptor was derived from a person aged 18 to 75 in good health. The chain couples TRBV14 to TRBJ2-1; D is unclear. Sequences were obtained from blood. In DNA, the CDR3 is TGTGCCAGCAGCCAAGGTTTAGCTAGAAACAATGAGCAGTTCTTC. Translating gives CASSQGLARNNEQFF.